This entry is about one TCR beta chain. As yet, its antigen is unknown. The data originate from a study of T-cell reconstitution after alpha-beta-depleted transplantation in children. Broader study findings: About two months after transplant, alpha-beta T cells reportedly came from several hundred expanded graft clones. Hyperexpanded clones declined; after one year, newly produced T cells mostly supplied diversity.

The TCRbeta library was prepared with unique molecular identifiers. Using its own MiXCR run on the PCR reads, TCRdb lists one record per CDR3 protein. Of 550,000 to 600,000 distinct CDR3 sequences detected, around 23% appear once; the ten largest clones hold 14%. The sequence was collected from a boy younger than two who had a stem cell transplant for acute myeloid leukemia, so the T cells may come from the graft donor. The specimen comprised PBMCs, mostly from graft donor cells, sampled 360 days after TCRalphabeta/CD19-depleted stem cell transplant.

The CDR3 region is CASSYVGGGLNEQFF. The DNA for the CDR3 is TGTGCCAGCAGTTACGTCGGGGGGGGCCTCAATGAGCAGTTCTTC. The V and J genes are TRBV6-5 and TRBJ2-1; TRBD2 matches 8 bases. The V gene's germline CDR1 is MNHEY and CDR2 SVGAGI. The CDR3 consists of 15 residues. The V gene end was trimmed by 2 bases and the J gene end by 6 bases; junction bases not matched to a gene: 6.